The 27 T cell receptor beta chains presented below share a single source sample, sequenced in a study of cytomegalovirus exposure and HLA in healthy donors. 13 Jbeta primers and 60 Vbeta primers were used for the PCR. Here immunoSEQ multiplex PCR was the method, and the copy in TCRdb shows in-frame clones only, minus some. The repertoire holds 270,000 or so clones, roughly 91% seen once, with about 1.8% in the top ten. The sequencing sample was made of PBMCs. These TCRs come from a girl aged 2 to 9 in good health and CMV-seronegative.

About this clone: At one boundary the junction diverges from the germline segment, which might be a read error. The chain recombines TRBV5-4 with TRBJ1-6; maybe TRBD1 (6 bases). In germline, CDR1 is SGHNT, CDR2 YYREEE (reference sequence). The CDR3 covers 15 residues. DNA of the CDR3: TGCGCCAGCAGCCGGGGGCCAAGCGGGGATTCACCCCTCCACTTT. It codes for CASSRGPSGDSPLHF.

The chain uses TRBV5-1 and TRBJ1-1, with D hard to call. The CDR3 loop spans 15 amino acids. Trimming shortened V by 4 bases and J by 11 bases, and 24 bases separated the two germline ends. From germline, CDR1 is SGHRS and CDR2 YFSETQ. CDR3 sequence (DNA): TGCGCCAGCAGCGACCGACCGGGAGATGGCCCCGGGGCTTTCTTT. Protein: CASSDRPGDGPGAFF.

The rearrangement links TRBV9 to TRBJ1-2; D perhaps matches TRBD1 (5 bases). CDR1 and CDR2 from the germline V gene are SGDLS and YYNGEE. This CDR3 is built from 14 residues. With 3 bases removed from V and 3 bases from J, the gap between germline ends came to 12 bases. CDR3 sequence reads: CASSADTKYYGYTF. The CDR3 DNA reads as TGTGCCAGCAGCGCGGACACGAAATACTATGGCTACACCTTC.

The genes are TRBV29-1 and TRBJ1-2, with no clear D. Trimming took 0 bases from V and 10 from J, leaving 15 bases between them. The CDR3 sequence is 13 residues long. Germline V lookup: CDR1 SQVTM, CDR2 ANQGSEA. This CDR3 reads CSVEDPPRGSYTF. CDR3 nucleotide sequence: TGCAGCGTTGAAGATCCCCCCCGAGGTTCCTACACCTTC.

The chain couples TRBV6-1 to TRBJ2-3; no clear D. The CDR3 runs to 14 residues. CDR1 is MNHNS and CDR2 is SASEGT in the germline V gene. V gave up 3 bases and J gave up 4 bases, with 11 bases separating them. CDR3 coding DNA: TGTGCCAGCAGTGACTCCCTTTTTGCAGATACGCAGTATTTT. Translation: CASSDSLFADTQYF.

This chain links TRBV6-1 with TRBJ1-2; 9 bases agree with TRBD1. The J segment lost 5 bases and the V segment lost 7 bases, leaving 8 bases of the junction unmatched. Looked up from germline, CDR1 is MNHNS and CDR2 is SASEGT. This CDR3 is built from 14 residues. Written as DNA, the CDR3 is TGTGCCAGCACCCCAGGGACAGGGAGATATGGCTACACCTTC. Translation gives CASTPGTGRYGYTF.

The chain combines TRBV7-8 with TRBJ1-5; 11 bases fit TRBD1. The V gene's germline CDR1 is SGHVS and CDR2 FQNEAQ. V lost 3 bases to trimming and J lost 7 bases; unmatched junction nucleotides: 17. CDR3 length equals 19 residues. CDR3 sequence (DNA): TGTGCCAGCAGCTTCCTTATATTCGCCCCAGGACAGGGGGCGCAGCCCCAGCATTTT. Its translation: CASSFLIFAPGQGAQPQHF.

This clone appeared a single time. The gene calls are TRBV18 and TRBJ2-7; D may be TRBD1 (5 bases). This CDR3 has 16 amino acids. V lost 1 base, J lost 4 bases, and 17 bases lay in between. CDR1 is KGHSH, CDR2 LQKENI, per germline. The CDR3 here is CASSPQGPRVKYEQYF. In nucleotides, the CDR3 is TGTGCCAGCTCACCACAAGGACCCAGGGTGAAATACGAGCAGTACTTC.

The chain joins TRBV11-2 to TRBJ1-6, with 9 bases matching TRBD1. V was pared by 2 bases and J by 9 bases, with 5 bases of the junction left unmatched. The CDR3 covers 15 residues. CDR1 and CDR2 (germline): SGHAT, FQNNGV. CDR3 protein: CASSLSPDRGSPLHF. DNA for the CDR3: TGTGCCAGCAGCTTAAGCCCGGACAGGGGTTCACCCCTCCACTTT.

In this sample, this clone turned up once. The chain uses TRBV7-2 and TRBJ2-5, with D possibly being TRBD1 (6 bases). The J call may be wrong; the DNA end is better matched by TRBJ2-7. This CDR3 spans 14 amino acids. Germline values: CDR1 SGHTA, CDR2 FQGNSA. CDR3 DNA sequence: TGTGCCAGCAGCTCCCCTGACAGGTCCTACGAGCAGTACTTC. Translated: CASSSPDRSYEQYF.

The J gene is TRBJ2-3, the V gene TRBV5-4, with D possibly being TRBD1 (5 bases). CDR1 and CDR2 from the germline V gene are SGHNT and YYREEE (reference sequence). V was cut by 1 base and J by 0 bases, with 12 bases left in between. The CDR3 spans 16 residues. DNA of the CDR3: TGTGCCAGCAGCTTGAGGCAGGGCATTAGCACAGATACGCAGTATTTT. This codes for CASSLRQGISTDTQYF.

This clone was seen just once. The CDR3 DNA is TGCGCCAGCCGTCCCGAAGAGACCCAGTACTTC. Its protein product is CASRPEETQYF. The chain combines TRBV10-2 with TRBJ2-5; D call uncertain. There are 11 residues in the CDR3. From germline, CDR1 is WSHSY and CDR2 SAAADI. V lost 8 bases and J lost 3, with 7 bases in between.

This chain uses TRBV5-1 with TRBJ1-1; D gene unclear. Germline values: CDR1 SGHRS, CDR2 YFSETQ. V lost 4 bases, J lost 8 bases, and 12 bases lay in between. CDR3 size: 12 residues. For the CDR3, the DNA is TGCGCCAGCAGCCGTGACGGACTAGAAGCTTTCTTT. Residues: CASSRDGLEAFF.

This clone was seen more than once but under ten times. The chain has TRBV4-1 and TRBJ1-1; unclear D gene. CDR1 and CDR2 (germline): MGHRA, YSYEKL. This CDR3 has 13 residues. Trimming took 1 base from V and 6 from J, leaving 9 bases between them. In DNA, the CDR3 is TGCGCCAGCAGCCAAGGGGCGAAGCCTGAAGCTTTCTTT. This codes for CASSQGAKPEAFF.

This clone has just one count. One junction end disagrees with the germline gene, perhaps due to a read error. V and J are TRBV14 and TRBJ2-3; 7 bases line up with TRBD2. CDR3 length: 16 amino acids. Germline V gene sequence: CDR1 SGHDN, CDR2 FVKESK. CDR3 protein: CARSQERGLGTDTQYF. CDR3 DNA sequence: TGTGCCCGCAGCCAAGAGCGGGGTCTCGGCACAGATACGCAGTATTTT. Variable domain in full (rest from reference TRBV14 and TRBJ2-3): EAGVTQFPSHSVIEKGQTVTLRCDPISGHDNLYWYRRVMGKEIKFLLHFVKESKQDESGMPNNRFLAERTGGTYSTLKVQPAELEDSGVYFCARSQERGLGTDTQYFGPGTRLTVL.

The chain links TRBV9 to TRBJ2-7, with TRBD1 matching over 12 bases. The CDR3 contains 17 residues. CDR1 and CDR2 (germline): SGDLS, YYNGEE. The trim removed 4 bases at V and 3 bases at J, leaving 11 bases unmatched. For the CDR3, the DNA is TGTGCCAGCAGCTTGGGAGAGGGACAGGGGGCTATCTACGAGCAGTACTTC. Amino acid sequence: CASSLGEGQGAIYEQYF.

The chain carries TRBV28 and TRBJ2-7; tentatively, D is TRBD2 (6 bases). Germline lookup yields CDR1 MDHEN and CDR2 SYDVKM. V lost 5 bases and J 0 bases, leaving 11 bases between the germline ends. The CDR3 extends over 14 amino acids. Written as DNA, the CDR3 is TGTGCCAGCAGTGACGGGGGACCCTCCTACGAGCAGTACTTC. This sequence encodes CASSDGGPSYEQYF.

The chain is built from TRBV28 and TRBJ2-1; TRBD2 agrees at 7 bases. Germline V lookup: CDR1 MDHEN, CDR2 SYDVKM. This CDR3 has 13 amino acids. Losses at the gene ends were 6 bases for V and 4 bases for J; bases not matched to a gene: 3. CDR3 in DNA: TGTGCCAGCAGGTCCGGGGGGTACAATGAGCAGTTCTTC. Amino acids: CASRSGGYNEQFF.

V is TRBV29-1 and J is TRBJ2-3; TRBD2 agrees at 9 bases. The junction had 8 bases not matched to a gene; V was cut back by 0 bases and J by 4 bases. CDR3 length: 16 amino acids. Germline values: CDR1 SQVTM, CDR2 ANQGSEA. The chain's CDR3 is CSVEDLRLAGSDTQYF. The CDR3 DNA reads TGCAGCGTTGAAGATCTAAGGCTAGCGGGATCAGATACGCAGTATTTT.

The chain combines TRBV6-5 with TRBJ1-6; the D is unclear. The CDR3 contains 14 residues. CDR1 and CDR2 from the germline V gene are MNHEY and SVGAGI. V lost 0 bases and J lost 10, with 10 bases in between. The CDR3 loop is CASSYSAGESPLHF. CDR3 coding DNA: TGTGCCAGCAGTTACTCGGCAGGCGAATCACCCCTCCACTTT.

This sequence joins TRBV11-2 and TRBJ2-7, with TRBD1 identical over 7 bases. CDR1 SGHAT and CDR2 FQNNGV come from the germline V gene. The V and J ends lost 4 bases and 0 bases, in that order; junction bases with no gene match: 9. This CDR3 is built from 16 residues. The CDR3: CASSSGDSPSSYEQYF. The CDR3 region has the DNA TGTGCCAGCAGCTCCGGGGACAGCCCGAGCTCCTACGAGCAGTACTTC.

The rearrangement links TRBV5-1 to TRBJ2-3; TRBD2 agrees at 8 bases. The germline V gene encodes CDR1 SGHRS and CDR2 YFSETQ. The CDR3 has 19 residues. V shed 0 bases and J 4 bases; nucleotides not matched to a gene: 16. The CDR3 loop reads CASSLGYGLLAAAPDTQYF. The CDR3, as DNA: TGCGCCAGCAGCTTGGGGTATGGTTTACTAGCGGCTGCCCCAGATACGCAGTATTTT.

This clone was found a few times. The chain has TRBV7-9 and TRBJ2-1, with D maybe TRBD2 (6 bases). CDR1 and CDR2 from the germline V gene are SEHNR and FQNEAQ (reference sequence). V shed 5 bases and J shed 7 bases, with 15 bases lying between them. There are 14 residues in the CDR3. CDR3 bases: TGTGCCAGCAGCCAGTTCATAGCGGATAATGAGCAGTTCTTC. This sequence encodes CASSQFIADNEQFF.

The chain has TRBV2 and TRBJ2-3; D possibly corresponds to TRBD2 (6 bases). From germline, CDR1 is SNHLY and CDR2 FYNNEI. The V end was cut by 4 bases, the J end by 6 bases, with 20 bases between. This CDR3 has 16 residues. CDR3 nucleotides: TGTGCCAGCAGTGGGCGGGGCCATACCCCTGGGGATACGCAGTATTTT. It codes for CASSGRGHTPGDTQYF.

The chain carries TRBV10-1 and TRBJ2-7; tentative D call: TRBD1 (5 bases). V lost 5 bases, J lost 4 bases, and 15 bases lay in between. The germline V gene has CDR1 WNHNN and CDR2 SYGVQD (reference sequence). This CDR3 is 14 amino acids long. This CDR3 reads CASSPIRVGYEQYF. CDR3 sequence (DNA): TGCGCCAGCAGTCCCATCAGGGTAGGGTACGAGCAGTACTTC.

A single count supports this clone. The V call is TRBV2, the J call TRBJ1-4, with 11 bases that match TRBD1. V shed 7 bases, J shed 8 bases, and the junction held 9 bases outside the gene matches. Looked up from germline, CDR1 is SNHLY and CDR2 is FYNNEI. This CDR3 region has 15 residues. The CDR3 nucleotides are TGTGCCAGCAACACGGACAGGGGGCAGGGGGAAAAACTGTTTTTT. Translating it yields CASNTDRGQGEKLFF.

The chain links TRBV19 to TRBJ2-5; 10 bases map to TRBD2. Losses at the gene ends were 3 bases for V and 1 base for J; bases not matched to a gene: 14. CDR1 and CDR2 (germline): LNHDA, SQIVND (reference sequence). The CDR3 spans 19 residues. The CDR3 reads CASSISVLAGVSSQETQYF. The CDR3 nucleotides are TGTGCCAGTAGTATTTCAGTCCTAGCGGGGGTCTCCTCCCAAGAGACCCAGTACTTC.